Given below is one TCR beta chain in context. The antigen is not known. Two oligonucleotides, mixed equimolar, formed the beta constant-region primer covering TRBC1 and TRBC2. The ligated cDNA underwent four PCR rounds using SP2 and nested alpha and beta constant-region primers. TCRdb analysed the UMI-ligation and nested PCR reads with MiXCR anew, one entry per CDR3 protein. The sample has over 90,000 distinct CDR3 sequences; 11% are singletons. CD4+ T cell IFNgamma after overnight CMV lysate exposure gave donor CMV status. The record originates from a study of naive and memory T cell subsets. General observations from the study: Expression changes during T cell differentiation may affect RNA-based TCR counts. Especially in CD8 cells, naive repertoires contained a few larger clonotypes, possibly CD45RA-re-expressing memory cells.

The CDR3 covers 15 residues. J lost 6 bases, V lost 10 bases, and 12 bases had no gene match. CDR1 is LGHNT, CDR2 FRNRAP, per germline. This receptor was taken from a human donor in good health. The sample consisted of naive CD4+ T cells from blood. The chain has TRBV12-5 and TRBJ2-2, with 9 nucleotides matching TRBD1. CDR3 sequence: CATHPGQGFSGELFF. CDR3 in DNA: TGTGCTACTCACCCCGGACAGGGGTTCTCCGGGGAGCTGTTTTTT.